The entry that follows covers one T cell receptor beta chain sequence. This sample is part of a study of blood T cell repertoires in COVID-19. For the study at large: Specimens from acute and convalescent COVID-19 originated in the United States, Italy and Spain. PBMCs, B-cell-depleted T cells, or T cells provided the cDNA or gDNA that made up the material.

CDR1 is LNHDA and CDR2 is SQIVND in the germline V gene (reference sequence). V was shortened by 3 bases and J by 4 bases, with 12 bases between the two germline ends. The CDR3 has 14 amino acids. In the authors' workflow: Estimation of nucleated cell counts relied on the amplification of reference gene primers. Sequenced by immunoSEQ multiplex PCR; TCRdb stores in-frame clones only, minus some. V and J calls and clone size are given by that table; D and trimming were obtained from the DNA. The table lists about 310,000 clones, around 87% of them singletons. The receptor was isolated from a woman in her forties or fifties who had recovered from COVID-19. The sample comprised peripheral blood. The chain is built from TRBV19 and TRBJ2-5, with D possibly being TRBD2 (7 bases). DNA of the CDR3: TGTGCCAGTAGTATGAGGGGGGGGCGAGAGACCCAGTACTTC. Amino acid sequence: CASSMRGGRETQYF.